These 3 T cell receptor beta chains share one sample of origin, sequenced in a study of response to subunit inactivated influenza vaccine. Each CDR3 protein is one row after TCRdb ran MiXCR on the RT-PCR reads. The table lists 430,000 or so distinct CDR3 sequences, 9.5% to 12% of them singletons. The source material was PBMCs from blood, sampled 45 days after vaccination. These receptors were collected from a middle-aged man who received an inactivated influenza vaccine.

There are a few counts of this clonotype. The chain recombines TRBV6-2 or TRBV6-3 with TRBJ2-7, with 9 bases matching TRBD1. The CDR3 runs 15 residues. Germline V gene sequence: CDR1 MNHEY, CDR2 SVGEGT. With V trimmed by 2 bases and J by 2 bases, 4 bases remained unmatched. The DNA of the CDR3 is TGTGCCAGCAGTTACGGGGACAGGGCTACCTACGAGCAGTACTTC. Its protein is CASSYGDRATYEQYF.

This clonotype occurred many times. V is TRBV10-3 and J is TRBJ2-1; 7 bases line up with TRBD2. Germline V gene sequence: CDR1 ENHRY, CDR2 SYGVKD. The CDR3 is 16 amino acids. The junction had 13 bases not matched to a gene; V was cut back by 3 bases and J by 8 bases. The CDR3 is CAISDRGTTMTYEQFF. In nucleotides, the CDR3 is TGTGCCATCAGTGATCGCGGGACTACAATGACATATGAGCAGTTCTTC.

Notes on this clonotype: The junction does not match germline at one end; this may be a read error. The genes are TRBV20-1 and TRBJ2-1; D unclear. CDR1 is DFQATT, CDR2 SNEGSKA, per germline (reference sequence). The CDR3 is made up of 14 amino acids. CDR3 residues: CRARSVSSYNEQFF. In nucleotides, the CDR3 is TGCAGAGCTAGATCAGTTAGCTCCTACAATGAGCAGTTCTTC.